The 4 T cell receptor beta chains given below trace back to one sample, sequenced in a study of Graves' ophthalmopathy and Graves' hyperthyroidism. The sequenced template was RNA, covering the TCR beta CDR3 region. RT-PCR with HTBI primers came first, then second-round multiplex PCR. A single record per CDR3 protein comes from TCRdb applying MiXCR to the multiplex PCR reads. This sample carries some 160,000 distinct CDR3 sequences, 39% of them seen once, and the ten largest clones take about 9.5%. Input material: peripheral blood. Source of these receptors: a man under 40 with Graves' ophthalmopathy.

This clonotype has more than one count but fewer than ten. This chain joins TRBV12-3 or TRBV12-4 and TRBJ2-7; no firm D call. CDR3 length: 15 amino acids. Trimming left V 5 bases short and J 3 bases short, with 17 bases between. CDR3: CASSRQPLRSYEQYF. DNA for the CDR3: TGTGCCAGCAGTCGCCAACCCCTTAGGAGCTACGAGCAGTACTTC.

The V gene is TRBV6-5, the J gene TRBJ2-2; D possibly uses TRBD1 or TRBD2 (5 bases each). The V gene's germline CDR1 is MNHEY and CDR2 SVGAGI. CDR3 length equals 14 residues. Trimming cost V 2 bases and J 7 bases, with 11 bases left between them. CDR3 sequence reads: CASSYVPGSGELFF. The CDR3 nucleotides read TGTGCCAGCAGTTACGTTCCAGGGAGCGGGGAGCTGTTTTTT.

This clonotype was seen many times. The chain joins TRBV24-1 to TRBJ2-2; 8 bases fit TRBD2. Losses at the gene ends were 3 bases for V and 3 bases for J; bases not matched to a gene: 2. Germline lookup yields CDR1 KGHDR and CDR2 SFDVKD. The CDR3 has 15 amino acids. The CDR3 nucleotides are TGTGCCACCAGTGATCCGCGGGGGGACACCGGGGAGCTGTTTTTT. It encodes CATSDPRGDTGELFF.

This clonotype occurred many times. The rearrangement joins TRBV20-1 to TRBJ1-5, with D perhaps TRBD1 (5 bases). The CDR3 is made up of 13 amino acids. Germline V gives CDR1 DFQATT, CDR2 SNEGSKA (reference sequence). Trimming cost V 4 bases and J 4 bases, with 11 bases left between them. The CDR3, as DNA: TGCAGTGCTATAGACCGGGGGAATCAGCCCCAGCATTTT. Protein: CSAIDRGNQPQHF.